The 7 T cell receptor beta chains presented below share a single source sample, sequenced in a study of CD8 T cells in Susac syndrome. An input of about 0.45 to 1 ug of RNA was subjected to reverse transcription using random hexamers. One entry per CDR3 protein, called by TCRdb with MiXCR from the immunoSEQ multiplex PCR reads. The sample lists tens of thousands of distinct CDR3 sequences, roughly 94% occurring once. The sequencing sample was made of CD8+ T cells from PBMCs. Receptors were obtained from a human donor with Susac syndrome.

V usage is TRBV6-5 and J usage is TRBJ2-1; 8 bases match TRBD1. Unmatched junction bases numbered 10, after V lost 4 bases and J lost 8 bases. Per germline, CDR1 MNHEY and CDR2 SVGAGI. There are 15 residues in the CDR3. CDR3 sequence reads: CASSFDGTGADEQFF. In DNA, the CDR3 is TGTGCCAGCAGTTTCGACGGGACAGGCGCCGATGAGCAGTTCTTC.

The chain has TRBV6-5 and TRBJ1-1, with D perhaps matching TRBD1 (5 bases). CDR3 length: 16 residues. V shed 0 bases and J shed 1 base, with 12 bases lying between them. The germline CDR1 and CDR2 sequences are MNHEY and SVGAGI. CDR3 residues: CASSYSQGAGNTEAFF. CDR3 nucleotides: TGTGCCAGCAGTTACTCTCAGGGAGCAGGGAACACTGAAGCTTTCTTT.

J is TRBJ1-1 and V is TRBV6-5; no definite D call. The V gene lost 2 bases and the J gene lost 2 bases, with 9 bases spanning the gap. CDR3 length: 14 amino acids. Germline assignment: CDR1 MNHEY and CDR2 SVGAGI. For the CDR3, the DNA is TGTGCCAGCAGTTACGAGGCAGCCAACACTGAAGCTTTCTTT. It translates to CASSYEAANTEAFF.

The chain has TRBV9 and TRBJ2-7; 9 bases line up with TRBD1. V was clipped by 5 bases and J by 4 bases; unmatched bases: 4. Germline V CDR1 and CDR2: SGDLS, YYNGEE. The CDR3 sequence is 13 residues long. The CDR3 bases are TGTGCCAGCAGTACAGGGGGCGAATACGAGCAGTACTTC. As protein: CASSTGGEYEQYF.

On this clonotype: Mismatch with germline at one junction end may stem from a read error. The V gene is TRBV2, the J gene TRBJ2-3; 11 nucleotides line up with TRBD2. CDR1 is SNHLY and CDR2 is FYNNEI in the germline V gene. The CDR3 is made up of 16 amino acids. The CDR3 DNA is TGTGCCACCAGTGAGAGACTAGCGGGGATGTTAGATACGCAGTATTTT. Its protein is CATSERLAGMLDTQYF.

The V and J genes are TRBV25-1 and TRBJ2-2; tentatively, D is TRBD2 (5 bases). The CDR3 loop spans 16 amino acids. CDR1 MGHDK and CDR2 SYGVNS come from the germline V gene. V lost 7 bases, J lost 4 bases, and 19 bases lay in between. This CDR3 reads CASTHRGQTGTGELFF. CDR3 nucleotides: TGTGCCAGCACCCACCGGGGTCAGACCGGCACCGGGGAGCTGTTTTTT.

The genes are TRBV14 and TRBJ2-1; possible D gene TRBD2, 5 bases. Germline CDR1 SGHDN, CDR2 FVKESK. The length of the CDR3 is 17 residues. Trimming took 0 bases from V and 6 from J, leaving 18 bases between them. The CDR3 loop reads CASSQDLRTLSPNEQFF. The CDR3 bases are TGTGCCAGCAGCCAAGATCTTAGGACTCTTAGCCCCAATGAGCAGTTCTTC.